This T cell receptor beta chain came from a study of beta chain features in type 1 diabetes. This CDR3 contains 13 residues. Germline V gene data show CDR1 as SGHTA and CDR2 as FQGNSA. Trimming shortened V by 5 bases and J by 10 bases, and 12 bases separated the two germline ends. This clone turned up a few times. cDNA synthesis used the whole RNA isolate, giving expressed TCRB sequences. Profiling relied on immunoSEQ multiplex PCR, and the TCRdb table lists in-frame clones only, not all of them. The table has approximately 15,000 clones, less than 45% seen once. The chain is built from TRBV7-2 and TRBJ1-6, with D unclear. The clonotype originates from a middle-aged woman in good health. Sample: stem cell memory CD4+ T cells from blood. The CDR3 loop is CASSPRERSPLHF. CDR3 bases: TGTGCCAGCAGCCCGCGGGAGAGGTCACCCCTCCACTTT.